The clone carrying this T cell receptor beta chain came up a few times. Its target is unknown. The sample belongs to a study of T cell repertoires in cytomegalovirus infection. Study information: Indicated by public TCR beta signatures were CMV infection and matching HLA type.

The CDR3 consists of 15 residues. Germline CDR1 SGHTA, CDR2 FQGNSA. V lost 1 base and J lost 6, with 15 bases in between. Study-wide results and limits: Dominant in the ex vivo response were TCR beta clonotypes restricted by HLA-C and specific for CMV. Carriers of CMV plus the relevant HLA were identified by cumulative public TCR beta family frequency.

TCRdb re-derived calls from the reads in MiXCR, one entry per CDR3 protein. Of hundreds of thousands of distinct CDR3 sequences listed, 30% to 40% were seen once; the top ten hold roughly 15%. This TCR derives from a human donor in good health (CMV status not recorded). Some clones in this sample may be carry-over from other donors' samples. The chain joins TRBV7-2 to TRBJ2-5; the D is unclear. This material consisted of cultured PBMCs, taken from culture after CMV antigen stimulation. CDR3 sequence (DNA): TGTGCCAGCAGCTTAGGGATGGCGTCGGAACAGACCCAGTACTTC. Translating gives CASSLGMASEQTQYF.